The sequence of this T cell receptor beta chain was determined in a study of blood T cells in healthy people across ages. Study results and limitations: Long-lived donors exceeded aged donors in naive CD4+ cells and diversity. A strong correlation between TCR beta diversity and naive T cell percentage was seen.

A second PCR of 7 to 11 cycles used a sample-barcoded 5' primer and a J-beta primer mix. MiXCR was run by TCRdb on the 5' RACE reads, yielding one entry per CDR3 protein. Found here are 750,000 to 1,000,000 distinct CDR3 sequences, 29% of them singletons; the top ten hold about 10%. This clonotype was counted a few times. Antigen unknown. Donor samples were obtained from healthy Caucasian individuals from Russia, aged roughly 6 to 95. This sample was shared with a second study, whose subject was T cells of mothers and their children. As that study records: No persistent microchimeric T cell clones were detected at roughly 94 clones per million clonotypes sensitivity.

The sequenced sample was blood. The sequence derives from a woman in her forties in good health.

The CDR3 DNA sequence: TGTGCCAGCGCGCCATCAATTGGCTACACCTTC. It encodes CASAPSIGYTF. The chain combines TRBV28 with TRBJ1-2; no clear D. The CDR3 contains 11 residues. Per the germline V gene, CDR1 is MDHEN and CDR2 is SYDVKM. V was pared by 8 bases and J by 7 bases, with 11 bases between.